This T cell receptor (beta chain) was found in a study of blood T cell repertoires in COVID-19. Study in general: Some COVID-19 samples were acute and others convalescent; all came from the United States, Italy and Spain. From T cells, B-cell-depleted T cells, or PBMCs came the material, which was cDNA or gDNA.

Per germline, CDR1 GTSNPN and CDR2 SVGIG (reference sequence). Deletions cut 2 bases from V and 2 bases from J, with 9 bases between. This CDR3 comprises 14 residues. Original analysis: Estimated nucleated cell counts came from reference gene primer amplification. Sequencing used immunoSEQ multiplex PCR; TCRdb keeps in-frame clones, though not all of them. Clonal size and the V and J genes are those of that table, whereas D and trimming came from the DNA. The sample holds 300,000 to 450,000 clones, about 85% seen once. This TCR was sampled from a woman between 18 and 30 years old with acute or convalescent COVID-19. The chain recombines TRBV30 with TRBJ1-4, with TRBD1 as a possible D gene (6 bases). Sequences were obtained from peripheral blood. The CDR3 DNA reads TGTGCCTGGAGTACAGGGTTCACTAATGAAAAACTGTTTTTT. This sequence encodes CAWSTGFTNEKLFF.